A single sample is the source of the 6 T cell receptor beta chains below, sequenced in a study of blood T cell repertoires in COVID-19. Only in-frame clones appear in the TCRdb table, and some are missing; sequencing was by immunoSEQ multiplex PCR. The table shows roughly 300,000 clones, with roughly 90% occurring only once. Source material: PBMCs or T cells enriched from blood (not recorded which). The receptor set was obtained from a woman aged 40-49 years with acute COVID-19.

The chain links TRBV5-1 to TRBJ2-1, with 7 bases that match TRBD1. The CDR3 is 16 amino acids. Germline V gene lookup returns CDR1 SGHRS and CDR2 YFSETQ. Unmatched junction bases numbered 9, after V lost 6 bases and J lost 0 bases. CDR3 residues: CASKFTGTVSYNEQFF. The CDR3 DNA is TGCGCCAGCAAGTTTACCGGGACAGTCTCCTACAATGAGCAGTTCTTC.

The V call is TRBV28, the J call TRBJ2-1; the D gene is possibly TRBD1 (6 bases). The CDR3 has 14 residues. Germline CDR1 and CDR2: MDHEN and SYDVKM. Trimming removed 4 bases from V and 10 bases from J, with 17 bases in between. CDR3 loop: CASSSQNIGQEQFF. The CDR3, as DNA: TGTGCCAGCAGTTCCCAAAATATTGGACAGGAGCAGTTCTTC.

This chain joins TRBV14 and TRBJ1-4, with unresolved D. Per the germline V gene, CDR1 is SGHDN and CDR2 is FVKESK. Trimming cost V 0 bases and J 13 bases, with 9 bases left between them. The CDR3 consists of 12 residues. CDR3 DNA: TGTGCCAGCAGCCAAGAAGGAGCAAGACTGTTTTTT. This sequence encodes CASSQEGARLFF.

Here the CDR3 reads CASSDPGTSGSYEQYF. The CDR3, as DNA: TGTGCCAGCAGTGACCCCGGGACTAGCGGTTCCTACGAGCAGTACTTC. V gene TRBV2 combines with J gene TRBJ2-7; 11 nucleotides agree with TRBD2. This CDR3 has 16 residues. V shed 3 bases, J shed 1 base, and the junction held 5 bases outside the gene matches. The germline V gene has CDR1 SNHLY and CDR2 FYNNEI. The whole variable domain, filled in from reference TRBV2 and TRBJ2-7, reads EPEVTQTPSHQVTQMGQEVILRCVPISNHLYFYWYRQILGQKVEFLVSFYNNEISEKSEIFDDQFSVERPDGSNFTLKIRSTKLEDSAMYFCASSDPGTSGSYEQYFGPGTRLTVT.

The chain links TRBV24-1 to TRBJ1-5; 7 bases are a match to TRBD1. V lost 6 bases, J lost 5 bases, and 3 bases stayed unmatched. Germline assignment: CDR1 KGHDR and CDR2 SFDVKD. The CDR3 totals 13 residues. The CDR3 sequence is CATSRQGHQPQHF. Here the CDR3 DNA reads TGTGCCACCAGTAGACAGGGCCATCAGCCCCAGCATTTT.

The rearrangement uses TRBV21-1 and TRBJ2-3; the table assigns TRBD2, which was not confirmed against the DNA. TRBV21-1 is tagged as a pseudogene. The CDR3 contains 21 residues. CDR3 bases: TGTGCCAGCAGCAAAGGCCCGGGACTATCCCTCCAAGTGATATACACAGATACGCAGTATTTT. Amino acids: CASSKGPGLSLQVIYTDTQYF.